This T cell receptor (beta chain) was recovered during a study of T cell responses to AZD1222 COVID-19 vaccine. Trimming left V 6 bases short and J 6 bases short, with 10 bases between. Germline CDR1 is KGHSH and CDR2 is LQKENI. The CDR3 length is 12 residues. Broader study findings: Among vaccine-associated CD4 TCRs, coverage spanned spike, with dominance at 160-218 and 743-854.

The method was immunoSEQ multiplex PCR; TCRdb's version includes in-frame clones alone and lacks a portion of them. The sample yields some 200,000 clones, more than 70% seen once. Regarding this clone: Its cognate antigen is unknown.

The material sequenced was peripheral blood, taken 28 days after the second AZD1222 dose. The genes are TRBV18 and TRBJ2-3; D may be TRBD2 (6 bases). This receptor was obtained from an adult who received the AZD1222 COVID-19 vaccine. In DNA, the CDR3 is TGTGCCAGCTCGAGACGGGGGGATACGCAGTATTTT. This encodes CASSRRGDTQYF.